Listed below are T cell receptor beta chains from one sample, sequenced in a study of blood T cell repertoires in COVID-19. Assay: immunoSEQ multiplex PCR; the TCRdb copy retains only in-frame clones and omits some. This table holds 250,000 to 350,000 clones, 88% found once. Sequencing used peripheral blood. Every receptor here comes from a woman in her twenties or thirties with COVID-19, enrolled during active disease. Each CDR3 is given with its conserved first and last residue. D genes are given only for firm matches.

V,J,D,CDR3,DNA
TRBV29-1,TRBJ1-1,NA,CSGGGVNTEAFF,TGCAGCGGCGGAGGGGTTAACACTGAAGCTTTCTTT
TRBV30,TRBJ1-1,TRBD1,CAWTPDRLNTEAFF,TGTGCCTGGACCCCGGACAGGTTGAACACTGAAGCTTTCTTT
TRBV28,TRBJ2-2,NA,CASTRTDWAGELFF,TGTGCCAGCACCCGGACAGACTGGGCCGGGGAGCTGTTTTTT
TRBV12-5,TRBJ1-1,NA,CASARTGNTEAFF,TGTGCTAGTGCCCGTACGGGGAACACTGAAGCTTTCTTT
TRBV15,TRBJ2-3,NA,CATSKGDISAADTQYF,TGTGCCACCAGCAAAGGGGATATAAGCGCAGCAGATACGCAGTATTTT
TRBV30,TRBJ1-5,NA,CAWSVLSADGPQHF,TGTGCCTGGAGTGTACTGTCCGCCGATGGGCCCCAGCATTTT
TRBV5-1,TRBJ2-5,TRBD1,CASSLFRGRGETQYF,TGCGCCAGCAGCTTGTTCAGGGGGCGCGGGGAGACCCAGTACTTC
TRBV10-3,TRBJ2-7,NA,CAISESNQGLNEQYF,TGTGCCATCAGTGAGTCGAATCAGGGATTGAACGAGCAGTACTTC
TRBV29-1,TRBJ1-1,NA,CSVGTVEAFF,TGCAGCGTTGGTACAGTTGAAGCTTTCTTT
TRBV16,TRBJ2-2,NA,CASSHTGGTGELFF,TGTGCCAGCAGCCATACCGGGGGTACCGGGGAGCTGTTTTTT
TRBV19,TRBJ2-1,TRBD2,CASRGGVAGETGEQFF,TGTGCCAGTAGAGGCGGGGTAGCGGGAGAGACTGGTGAGCAGTTCTTC
TRBV18,TRBJ1-4,TRBD1,CASSPRVPGQGGGEKLFF,TGTGCCAGCTCACCACGCGTCCCGGGACAGGGCGGTGGGGAAAAACTGTTTTTT
TRBV9,TRBJ2-1,NA,CASSVAGTYNEQFF,TGTGCCAGCAGCGTAGCGGGAACCTACAATGAGCAGTTCTTC